This T cell receptor (beta chain) stems from a study of T cells in Graves' hyperthyroidism and ophthalmopathy. An absence of ophthalmopathy progression within 18 months meant stable Graves' hyperthyroidism. The patients, who ranged from 18 to 65 in age, presented with newly diagnosed hyperthyroidism lasting under 2 months. As to this clonotype: Its cognate antigen is unknown.

Amplification targeted TCR beta CDR3 regions from RNA transcripts. Primed by the HTBI set, a first-round RT-PCR was run on the TCR CDR3. TCRdb recomputed calls from the multiplex PCR reads with MiXCR, one row per CDR3 protein. This sample has some 800,000 distinct CDR3 sequences; around 39% occur once, and the top ten carry around 9.3%. Study-level findings and limits: Peripheral blood also featured most of the thyroid clonotypes expanded above 0.001.

The sample taken for sequencing was blood. This receptor was identified in a man between 18 and 29 years old with Graves' hyperthyroidism.

CDR3 DNA sequence: TGTGCCAGCAGCGGCAGCCTGAACCATGCCTACGAGCAGTACTTC. It encodes CASSGSLNHAYEQYF. V gene TRBV9 combines with J gene TRBJ2-7; D is unresolved. This CDR3 comprises 15 residues. The ends were cut back, 3 bases at V and 2 bases at J, with 15 bases in the middle. Germline-derived CDR1 and CDR2 are SGDLS and YYNGEE.